The 6 T cell receptor beta chains presented below share a single source sample, sequenced in a study of blood T cell repertoires in COVID-19. TCRdb's table, derived via immunoSEQ multiplex PCR, lists solely in-frame clones and lacks some. This table has over 100,000 clones, 75% to 90% appearing once. Sequencing was done on a sample of peripheral blood. These receptors were taken from a man aged 65 to 85 with acute or convalescent COVID-19.

The chain couples TRBV3-1 (or the pseudogene TRBV3-2) to TRBJ2-1; perhaps TRBD2 as D (5 bases). CDR1 is LGHDT, CDR2 YNNKEL, per germline (reference sequence). V was cut by 6 bases and J by 10 bases, with 16 bases left in between. The CDR3 length is 13 residues. The CDR3 region is CASSPTRAGEQFF. The CDR3 DNA sequence: TGTGCCAGCAGTCCTACTAGAGCAGGCGAGCAGTTCTTC.

V is TRBV28 and J is TRBJ1-1; D unresolved. Germline CDR1 is MDHEN and CDR2 is SYDVKM. Deletions cut 5 bases from V and 3 bases from J, with 10 bases between. The CDR3 spans 13 residues. CDR3 residues: CASSPTLDTEAFF. The CDR3 region has the DNA TGTGCCAGCAGTCCTACGTTGGACACTGAAGCTTTCTTT.

This chain joins TRBV7-2 and TRBJ1-5; D might be TRBD1 (6 bases). CDR1 is SGHTA and CDR2 is FQGNSA in the germline V gene. With 5 bases removed from V and 2 bases from J, the gap between germline ends came to 16 bases. The CDR3 runs 16 residues. This CDR3 is CASSPGGARRNQPQHF. The CDR3 DNA sequence: TGTGCCAGCAGCCCGGGGGGGGCTAGGCGCAATCAGCCCCAGCATTTT.

The V call is TRBV3-1 (or the pseudogene TRBV3-2), the J call TRBJ1-2; no definite D call. The CDR3 is 13 residues long. Germline V CDR1 and CDR2: LGHDT, YNNKEL (reference sequence). The V and J ends lost 2 bases and 6 bases respectively, with 10 bases between them. The CDR3 region has the DNA TGTGCCAGCAGCCAACGGGGTATTAATGGCTACACCTTC. Its protein is CASSQRGINGYTF.

V and J are TRBV10-3 and TRBJ2-3, with 7 bases aligning to TRBD1. V shed 10 bases and J 4 bases; nucleotides not matched to a gene: 5. This CDR3 spans 12 amino acids. Germline V gives CDR1 ENHRY, CDR2 SYGVKD. The DNA for the CDR3 is TGTGCCACGAACGACAGGGCAGATACGCAGTATTTT. This sequence encodes CATNDRADTQYF.

This chain links TRBV10-3 with TRBJ1-2; 7 bases line up with TRBD1. CDR1 is ENHRY, CDR2 SYGVKD, per germline. V lost 2 bases and J lost 5; bases outside the gene matches: 2. The CDR3 totals 13 residues. CDR3 nucleotide sequence: TGTGCCATCAGTGAGCAGGGGGAATATGGCTACACCTTC. This encodes CAISEQGEYGYTF.